This T cell receptor beta chain was profiled in a study of blood T cell repertoires in COVID-19. Assay: immunoSEQ multiplex PCR; the TCRdb copy retains only in-frame clones and omits some. The data contain about 12,000 clones, roughly 78% of them singletons. The germline V and J ends were trimmed by 0 bases and 7 bases, with 12 bases remaining between them. The CDR3 loop spans 14 amino acids. Germline CDR1 GTSNPN, CDR2 SVGIG (reference sequence). The material sequenced was peripheral blood. The clonotype comes from a human donor in a cohort sampled during active COVID-19. The rearrangement links TRBV30 to TRBJ2-2; tentatively, D is TRBD2 (6 bases). In nucleotides, the CDR3 is TGTGCCTGGAGTGTAGGAGTGGGGGGCGGGGAGCTGTTTTTT. It yields the protein CAWSVGVGGGELFF.